This T cell receptor beta chain was profiled in a study of metastatic and nonmetastatic thyroid tumors. On the study more broadly: A comparison of repertoires was made across blood and tumor or nodule tissue from malignant and benign thyroid patients.

Study outcomes and limitations: Malignant thyroid tumors reportedly exceeded benign nodules significantly in TCR beta diversity, with the difference appearing in blood and tumor.

CDR1 is MNHEY and CDR2 is SMNVEV in the germline V gene (reference sequence). The CDR3 has 15 residues. With 9 bases removed from V and 0 bases from J, the gap between germline ends came to 14 bases. Thyroid surgery had not been preceded by any treatment in any patient. Original data processing: Building a distant-metastasis classifier for papillary thyroid cancer drew on CDR3 differences across clinicopathological groups. TCRdb re-clonotyped the PCR reads through MiXCR. TCRdb's processing, not the authors', yielded these V and J calls. The sample has under 35,000 clones; 35% to 45% are singletons. As for this clone: Its antigen is undetermined.

The TCR sequence derives from a female donor with papillary thyroid cancer or a benign thyroid nodule (not recorded which). Some clones in this sample may be carry-over from other donors' samples. The V call is TRBV27, the J call TRBJ2-2; no definite D call. Specimen: tumor tissue. Written as DNA, the CDR3 is TGTGCCAGTGGGTCCCGGGCCGCGAACACCGGGGAGCTGTTTTTT. This translates into CASGSRAANTGELFF.